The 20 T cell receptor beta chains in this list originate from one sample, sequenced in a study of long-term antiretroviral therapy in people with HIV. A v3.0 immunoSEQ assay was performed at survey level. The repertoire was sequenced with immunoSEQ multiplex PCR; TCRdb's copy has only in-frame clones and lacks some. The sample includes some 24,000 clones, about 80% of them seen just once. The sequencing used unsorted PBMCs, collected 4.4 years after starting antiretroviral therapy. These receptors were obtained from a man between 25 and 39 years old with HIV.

CDR3 nucleotide sequence: TGTGCCACCAGCAGAGAGGGTGACAGGGGTACAGATACGCAGTATTTT. Amino acid sequence: CATSREGDRGTDTQYF. The gene calls are TRBV15 and TRBJ2-3; TRBD1 matches 8 bases. CDR3 length: 16 residues. CDR1 and CDR2 (germline): LNHNV, YYDKDF (reference sequence). J was trimmed by 3 bases and V by 0 bases; bases with no gene match: 5.

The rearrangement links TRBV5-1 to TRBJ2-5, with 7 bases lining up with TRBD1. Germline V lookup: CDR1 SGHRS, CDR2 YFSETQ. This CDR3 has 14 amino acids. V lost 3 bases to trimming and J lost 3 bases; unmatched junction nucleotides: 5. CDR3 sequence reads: CASSSPGTEETQYF. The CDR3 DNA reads TGCGCCAGCAGCTCCCCCGGGACAGAAGAGACCCAGTACTTC.

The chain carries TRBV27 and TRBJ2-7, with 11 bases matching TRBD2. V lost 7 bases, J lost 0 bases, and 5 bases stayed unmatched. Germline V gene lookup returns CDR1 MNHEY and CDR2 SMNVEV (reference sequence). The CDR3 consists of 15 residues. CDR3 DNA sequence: TGTGCCAGCACCTATAGCGGGAGGGCCTCCTACGAGCAGTACTTC. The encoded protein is CASTYSGRASYEQYF.

CDR3 region: CASWAGGSYEQYF. DNA for the CDR3: TGTGCCAGTTGGGCGGGGGGCTCCTACGAGCAGTACTTC. The chain is built from TRBV2 and TRBJ2-7; 8 bases line up with TRBD2. V shed 9 bases and J 0 bases; nucleotides not matched to a gene: 4. CDR1 SNHLY and CDR2 FYNNEI come from the germline V gene. The CDR3 is made up of 13 amino acids.

The CDR3 loop reads CASSPLLAYEQYF. CDR3 DNA sequence: TGTGCCAGCAGTCCCCTCCTAGCCTACGAGCAGTACTTC. The gene calls are TRBV27 and TRBJ2-7; D remains ambiguous. The CDR3 spans 13 residues. Germline V gene sequence: CDR1 MNHEY, CDR2 SMNVEV (reference sequence). The V and J ends lost 5 bases and 2 bases respectively, with 10 bases between them.

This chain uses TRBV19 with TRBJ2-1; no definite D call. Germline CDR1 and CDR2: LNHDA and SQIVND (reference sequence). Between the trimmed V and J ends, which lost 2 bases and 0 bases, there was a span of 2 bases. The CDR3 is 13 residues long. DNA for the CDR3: TGTGCCAGTAGTATAAGCTCCTACAATGAGCAGTTCTTC. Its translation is CASSISSYNEQFF.

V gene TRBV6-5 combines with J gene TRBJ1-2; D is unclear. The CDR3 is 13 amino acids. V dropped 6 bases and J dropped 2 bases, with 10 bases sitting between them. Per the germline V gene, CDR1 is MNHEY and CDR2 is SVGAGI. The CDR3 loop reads CASRSVVNYGYTF. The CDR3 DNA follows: TGTGCCAGCAGATCTGTGGTAAACTATGGCTACACCTTC.

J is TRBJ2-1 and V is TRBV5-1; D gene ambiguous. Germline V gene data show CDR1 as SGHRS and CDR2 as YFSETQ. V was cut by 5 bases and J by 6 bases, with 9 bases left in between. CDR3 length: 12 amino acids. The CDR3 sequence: CASSLSSNEQFF. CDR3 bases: TGCGCCAGCAGTTTGAGCTCCAATGAGCAGTTCTTC. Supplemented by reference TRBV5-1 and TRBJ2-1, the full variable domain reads KAGVTQTPRYLIKTRGQQVTLSCSPISGHRSVSWYQQTPGQGLQFLFEYFSETQRNKGNFPGRFSGRQFSNSRSEMNVSTLELGDSALYLCASSLSSNEQFFGPGTRLTVL.

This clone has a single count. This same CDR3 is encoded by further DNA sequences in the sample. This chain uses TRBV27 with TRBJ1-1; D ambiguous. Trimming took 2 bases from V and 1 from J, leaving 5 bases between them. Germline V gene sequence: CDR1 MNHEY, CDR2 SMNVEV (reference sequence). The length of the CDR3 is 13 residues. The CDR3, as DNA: TGTGCCAGCAGTTTAGGAGGGAACACTGAAGCTTTCTTT. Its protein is CASSLGGNTEAFF.

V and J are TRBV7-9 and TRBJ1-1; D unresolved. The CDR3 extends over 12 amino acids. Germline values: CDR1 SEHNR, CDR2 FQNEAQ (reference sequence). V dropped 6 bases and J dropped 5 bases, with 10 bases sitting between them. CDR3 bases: TGTGCCAGCAGTCCGGGTGGGACTGAAGCTTTCTTT. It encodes CASSPGGTEAFF.

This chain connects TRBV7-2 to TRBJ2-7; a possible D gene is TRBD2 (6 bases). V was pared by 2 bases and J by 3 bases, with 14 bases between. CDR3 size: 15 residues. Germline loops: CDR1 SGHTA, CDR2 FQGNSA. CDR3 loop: CASSLLALGHYEQYF. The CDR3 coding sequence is TGTGCCAGCAGCTTACTAGCGCTTGGGCACTACGAGCAGTACTTC. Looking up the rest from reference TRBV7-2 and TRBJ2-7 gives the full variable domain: GAGVSQSPSNKVTEKGKDVELRCDPISGHTALYWYRQSLGQGLEFLIYFQGNSAPDKSGLPSDRFSAERTGGSVSTLTIQRTQQEDSAVYLCASSLLALGHYEQYFGPGTRLTVT.

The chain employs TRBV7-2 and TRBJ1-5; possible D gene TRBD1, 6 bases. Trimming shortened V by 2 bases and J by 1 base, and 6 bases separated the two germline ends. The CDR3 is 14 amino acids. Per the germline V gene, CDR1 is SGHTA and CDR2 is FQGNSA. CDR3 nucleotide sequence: TGTGCCAGCAGCTTACAGGGGAGCAATCAGCCCCAGCATTTT. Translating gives CASSLQGSNQPQHF. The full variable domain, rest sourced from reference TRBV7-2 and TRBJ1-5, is GAGVSQSPSNKVTEKGKDVELRCDPISGHTALYWYRQSLGQGLEFLIYFQGNSAPDKSGLPSDRFSAERTGGSVSTLTIQRTQQEDSAVYLCASSLQGSNQPQHFGDGTRLSIL.

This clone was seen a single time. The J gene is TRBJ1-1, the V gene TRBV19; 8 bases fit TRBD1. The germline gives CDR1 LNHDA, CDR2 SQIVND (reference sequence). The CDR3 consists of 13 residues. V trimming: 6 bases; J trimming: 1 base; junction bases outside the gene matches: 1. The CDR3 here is CASRDRGNTEAFF. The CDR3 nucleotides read TGTGCCAGTAGAGACAGGGGGAACACTGAAGCTTTCTTT.

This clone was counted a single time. The CDR3 loop reads CATSRRQGGNTEAFF. For the CDR3, the DNA is TGTGCCACCAGCAGGAGACAGGGGGGAAACACTGAAGCTTTCTTT. V is TRBV15 and J is TRBJ1-1; 9 bases fit TRBD1. Per the germline V gene, CDR1 is LNHNV and CDR2 is YYDKDF (reference sequence). This CDR3 is built from 15 residues. The ends lost 3 bases at V and 2 bases at J; junction bases unmatched: 4. Supplemented by reference TRBV15 and TRBJ1-1, the full variable domain reads DAMVIQNPRYQVTQFGKPVTLSCSQTLNHNVMYWYQQKSSQAPKLLFHYYDKDFNNEADTPDNFQSRRPNTSFCFLDIRSPGLGDTAMYLCATSRRQGGNTEAFFGQGTRLTVV.

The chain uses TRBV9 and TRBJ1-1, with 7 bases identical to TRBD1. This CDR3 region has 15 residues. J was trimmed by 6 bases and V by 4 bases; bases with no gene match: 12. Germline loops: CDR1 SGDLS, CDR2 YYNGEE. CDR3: CASSPQQGLGAEAFF. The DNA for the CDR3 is TGTGCCAGCAGCCCGCAACAGGGGTTAGGGGCTGAAGCTTTCTTT.

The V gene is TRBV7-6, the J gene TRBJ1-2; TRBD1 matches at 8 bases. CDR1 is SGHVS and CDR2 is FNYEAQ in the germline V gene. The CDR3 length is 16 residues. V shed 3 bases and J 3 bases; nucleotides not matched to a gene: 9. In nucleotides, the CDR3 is TGTGCCAGCAGCTTGAGCCTTGGACAGGGCCACTATGGCTACACCTTC. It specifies CASSLSLGQGHYGYTF.

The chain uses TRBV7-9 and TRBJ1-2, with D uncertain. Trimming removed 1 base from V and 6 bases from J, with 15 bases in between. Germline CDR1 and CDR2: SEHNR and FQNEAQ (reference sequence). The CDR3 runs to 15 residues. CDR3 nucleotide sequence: TGTGCCAGCAGCTTAGGACACGAACCCCCTCATGGCTACACCTTC. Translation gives CASSLGHEPPHGYTF.

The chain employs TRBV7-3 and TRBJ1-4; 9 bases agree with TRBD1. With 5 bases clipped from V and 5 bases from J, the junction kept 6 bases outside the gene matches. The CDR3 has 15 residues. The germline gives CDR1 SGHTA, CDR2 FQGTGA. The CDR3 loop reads CASSSTGGLNEKLFF. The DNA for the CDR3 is TGTGCCAGCAGCAGCACAGGGGGCCTAAATGAAAAACTGTTTTTT.

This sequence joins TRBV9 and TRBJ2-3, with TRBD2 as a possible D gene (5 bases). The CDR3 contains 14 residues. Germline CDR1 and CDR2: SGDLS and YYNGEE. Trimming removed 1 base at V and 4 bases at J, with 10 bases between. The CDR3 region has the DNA TGTGCCAGCAGCGTAATAGCGAGAGCAGATACGCAGTATTTT. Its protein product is CASSVIARADTQYF.

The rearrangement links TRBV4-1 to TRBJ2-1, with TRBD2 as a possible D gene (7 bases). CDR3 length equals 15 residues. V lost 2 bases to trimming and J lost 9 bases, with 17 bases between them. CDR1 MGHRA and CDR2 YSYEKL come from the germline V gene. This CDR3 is CASSQKRGGPSEQFF. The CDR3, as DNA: TGCGCCAGCAGCCAAAAGAGGGGGGGACCCAGTGAGCAGTTCTTC.